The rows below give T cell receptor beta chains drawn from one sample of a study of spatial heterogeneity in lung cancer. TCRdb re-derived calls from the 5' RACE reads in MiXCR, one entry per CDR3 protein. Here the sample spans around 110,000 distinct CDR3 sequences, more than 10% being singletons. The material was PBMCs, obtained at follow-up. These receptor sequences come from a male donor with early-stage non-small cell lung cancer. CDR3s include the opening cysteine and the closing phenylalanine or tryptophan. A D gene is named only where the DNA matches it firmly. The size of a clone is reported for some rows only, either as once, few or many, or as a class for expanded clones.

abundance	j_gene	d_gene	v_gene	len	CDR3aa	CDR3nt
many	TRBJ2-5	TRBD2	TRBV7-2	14	CASSTGGAGETQYF	TGTGCCAGCAGCACCGGGGGGGCGGGAGAGACCCAGTACTTC
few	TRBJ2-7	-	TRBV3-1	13	CASSPVGVYEQYF	TGTGCCAGCAGCCCCGTTGGGGTCTACGAGCAGTACTTC
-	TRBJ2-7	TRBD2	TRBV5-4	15	CASSLEAASGYEQYF	TGTGCCAGCAGCTTGGAAGCTGCTAGCGGTTACGAGCAGTACTTC
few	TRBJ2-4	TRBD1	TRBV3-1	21	CASSQSPGTVIQGASKNIQYF	TGTGCCAGCAGCCAATCACCGGGGACAGTTATCCAAGGGGCCTCCAAAAACATTCAGTACTTC
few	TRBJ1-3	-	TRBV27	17	CASSLIKESTSGNTIYF	TGTGCCAGCAGTTTAATCAAGGAATCGACCTCTGGAAACACCATATATTTT
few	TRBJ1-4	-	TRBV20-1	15	CSARDRQATNEKLFF	TGCAGTGCTAGAGACAGACAGGCAACTAATGAAAAACTGTTTTTT
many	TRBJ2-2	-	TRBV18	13	CASSPRDTGELFF	TGTGCCAGCTCACCTAGGGACACCGGGGAGCTGTTTTTT
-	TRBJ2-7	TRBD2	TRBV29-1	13	CSVGGTVSYEQYF	TGCAGCGTGGGGGGGACGGTCTCCTACGAGCAGTACTTC
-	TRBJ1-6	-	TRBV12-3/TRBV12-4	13	CASSLKGQGPLHF	TGTGCCAGCAGTTTAAAAGGACAAGGGCCCCTCCACTTT
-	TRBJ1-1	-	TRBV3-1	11	CASSQNYLAFF	TGTGCCAGCAGCCAAAATTACTTGGCTTTCTTT
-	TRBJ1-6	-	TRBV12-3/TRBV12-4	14	CASSSRGGNSPLHF	TGTGCCAGCAGCTCTCGGGGAGGCAATTCACCCCTCCACTTT
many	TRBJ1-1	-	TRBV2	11	CASNLGTEAFF	TGTGCCAGCAATTTGGGAACTGAAGCTTTCTTT
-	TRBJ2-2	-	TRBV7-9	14	CASSLGTNTGELFF	TGTGCCAGCAGCCTGGGAACGAACACCGGGGAGCTGTTTTTT
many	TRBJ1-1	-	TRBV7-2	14	CASSSTAQNTEAFF	TGTGCCAGCAGCTCGACTGCCCAGAACACTGAAGCTTTCTTT
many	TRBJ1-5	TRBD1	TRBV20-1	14	CSAPRQGINQPQHF	TGCAGTGCCCCAAGACAGGGGATCAATCAGCCCCAGCATTTT
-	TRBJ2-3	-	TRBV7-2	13	CASSFSRTDTQYF	TGTGCCAGCAGCTTCTCTAGAACAGATACGCAGTATTTT
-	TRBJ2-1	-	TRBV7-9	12	CASSLDFGEQFF	TGTGCCAGCAGCTTAGATTTTGGTGAGCAGTTCTTC
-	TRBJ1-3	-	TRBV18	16	CASSPFEGRAGNTIYF	TGTGCCAGCTCACCATTCGAGGGCAGAGCTGGAAACACCATATATTTT
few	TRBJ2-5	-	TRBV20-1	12	CSAWSSRGTQYF	TGCAGTGCTTGGAGCTCCCGGGGGACCCAGTACTTC
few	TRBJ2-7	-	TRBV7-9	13	CASSSDRPYEQYF	TGTGCCAGCAGCTCAGACAGGCCCTACGAGCAGTACTTC
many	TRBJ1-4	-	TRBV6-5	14	CASSYSSGNGKLFF	TGTGCCAGCAGTTACTCGAGTGGCAACGGAAAACTGTTTTTT
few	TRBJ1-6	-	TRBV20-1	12	CSAGQTSSPLHF	TGCAGTGCAGGACAGACATCGTCACCCCTCCACTTT
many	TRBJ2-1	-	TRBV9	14	CASSVPMGNNEQFF	TGTGCCAGCAGCGTTCCTATGGGGAACAATGAGCAGTTCTTC
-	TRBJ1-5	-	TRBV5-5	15	CASSLAWDVREPQHF	TGTGCCAGCAGCTTGGCCTGGGACGTCAGGGAGCCCCAGCATTTT
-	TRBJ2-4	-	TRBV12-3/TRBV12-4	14	CASRPTVAKNIQYF	TGTGCCAGCAGGCCGACAGTAGCCAAAAACATTCAGTACTTC
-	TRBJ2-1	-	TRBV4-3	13	CASSQEAYNEQFF	TGCGCCAGCAGCCAAGAAGCCTACAATGAGCAGTTCTTC
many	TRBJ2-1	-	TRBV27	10	CASSYPEQFF	TGTGCCAGCAGTTACCCGGAGCAGTTCTTC
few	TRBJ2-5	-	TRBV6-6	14	CASRGDPEKETQYF	TGTGCCAGCCGAGGGGACCCCGAAAAAGAGACCCAGTACTTC
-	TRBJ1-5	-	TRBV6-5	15	CASCVSVGSNQPQHF	TGTGCCAGCTGCGTCTCGGTTGGGAGCAATCAGCCCCAGCATTTT
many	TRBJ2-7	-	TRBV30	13	CAWSADRIGEQYF	TGTGCCTGGAGTGCTGACAGGATTGGGGAGCAGTACTTC
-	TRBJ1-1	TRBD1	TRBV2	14	CASRTGTGGTEAFF	TGTGCCAGCAGAACCGGGACAGGGGGCACTGAAGCTTTCTTT
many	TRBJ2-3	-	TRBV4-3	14	CASSPGPLTDTQYF	TGCGCCAGCAGTCCGGGACCACTCACAGATACGCAGTATTTT
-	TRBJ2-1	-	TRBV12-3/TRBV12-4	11	CASSALREQFF	TGTGCCAGCAGTGCCCTCCGTGAGCAGTTCTTC
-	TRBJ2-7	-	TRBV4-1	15	CASSQNPSRGNEQYF	TGCGCCAGCAGCCAAAACCCTTCGAGGGGGAACGAGCAGTACTTC
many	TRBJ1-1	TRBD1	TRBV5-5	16	CASSLGTGLPNTEAFF	TGTGCCAGCAGCCTGGGGACAGGTCTCCCGAACACTGAAGCTTTCTTT
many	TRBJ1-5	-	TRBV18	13	CASSPGGNQPQHF	TGTGCCAGCTCACCCGGGGGCAATCAGCCCCAGCATTTT
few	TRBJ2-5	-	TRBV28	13	CASSYPTTETQYF	TGTGCCAGCAGTTATCCAACGACGGAGACCCAGTACTTC
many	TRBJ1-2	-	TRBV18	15	CASSPPSAANYGYTF	TGTGCCAGCTCACCACCGTCCGCAGCTAACTATGGCTACACCTTC
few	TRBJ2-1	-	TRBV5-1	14	CASSAQGSGNEQFF	TGCGCCAGCAGCGCACAGGGATCGGGCAATGAGCAGTTCTTC
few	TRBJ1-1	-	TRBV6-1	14	CASDAGQANTEAFF	TGTGCCAGCGACGCGGGGCAGGCCAACACTGAAGCTTTCTTT
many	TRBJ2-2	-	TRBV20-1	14	CSATGLSGGRELFF	TGCAGTGCTACGGGGTTGTCAGGAGGACGGGAGCTGTTTTTT
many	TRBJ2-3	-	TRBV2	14	CASSERVLFDTQYF	TGTGCCAGCAGTGAGAGAGTCTTATTTGATACGCAGTATTTT
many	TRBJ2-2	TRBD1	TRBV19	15	CASSSGTGGTGELFF	TGTGCCAGTAGTTCCGGGACAGGGGGGACCGGGGAGCTGTTTTTT
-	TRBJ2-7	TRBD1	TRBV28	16	CASSTNLWDSSYEQYF	TGTGCCAGCAGTACGAACTTATGGGACAGCTCCTACGAGCAGTACTTC
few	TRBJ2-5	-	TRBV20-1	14	CSVLGPSRGETQYF	TGCAGTGTACTTGGACCCTCGAGGGGGGAGACCCAGTACTTC
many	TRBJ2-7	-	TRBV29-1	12	CSVQAGTGEQYF	TGCAGCGTCCAAGCCGGGACGGGCGAGCAGTACTTC
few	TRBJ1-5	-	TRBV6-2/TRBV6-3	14	CASKEGDSNQPQHF	TGTGCCAGCAAGGAGGGCGATAGCAATCAGCCCCAGCATTTT
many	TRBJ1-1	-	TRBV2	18	CASTSGGRGRFWDTEAFF	TGTGCCAGCACTTCTGGTGGCAGGGGCCGCTTTTGGGACACTGAAGCTTTCTTT
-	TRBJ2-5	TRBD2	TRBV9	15	CASSLAGGQKETQYF	TGTGCCAGCAGCTTAGCGGGGGGCCAGAAAGAGACCCAGTACTTC
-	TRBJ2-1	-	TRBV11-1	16	CASSLPGVTSYNEQFF	TGTGCCAGCAGCTTACCGGGGGTCACATCCTACAATGAGCAGTTCTTC
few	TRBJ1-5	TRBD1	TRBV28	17	CASSPTRQGTRNQPQHF	TGTGCCAGCAGTCCTACTCGACAGGGGACCCGCAATCAGCCCCAGCATTTT
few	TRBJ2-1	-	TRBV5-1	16	CASSLDFPQGYNEQFF	TGCGCCAGCAGCTTGGACTTCCCACAGGGTTACAATGAGCAGTTCTTC
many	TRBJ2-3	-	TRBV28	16	CASSLLGRLSTDTQYF	TGTGCCAGCAGTTTATTGGGGCGGTTGAGTACAGATACGCAGTATTTT
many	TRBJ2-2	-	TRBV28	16	CATQPLAGENTGELFF	TGTGCCACCCAGCCCTTAGCAGGGGAAAACACCGGGGAGCTGTTTTTT
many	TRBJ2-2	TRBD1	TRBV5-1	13	CASSATGIGELFF	TGCGCCAGCAGCGCGACAGGGATCGGGGAGCTGTTTTTT
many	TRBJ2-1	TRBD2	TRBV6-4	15	CASSAERGGPNEQFF	TGTGCCAGCAGTGCCGAGCGGGGGGGCCCCAATGAGCAGTTCTTC
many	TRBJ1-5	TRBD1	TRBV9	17	CASSPGQGAMDNQPQHF	TGTGCCAGCAGCCCCGGACAGGGCGCGATGGACAATCAGCCCCAGCATTTT